The T cell receptor beta chain under discussion was sequenced for a study of T cell responses to AZD1222 COVID-19 vaccine (dated by TCRdb to about 2021). Describing the broader study: A total of under 250 trial participants underwent TCR sequencing, of whom about 210 had received two doses of AZD1222 and approximately 26 had received two doses of the MenACWY control vaccine. Trial participants were enrolled by age into 18-55, 56-69 and 70-plus year subgroups, with about 150, 27 and 61 TCR-sequenced participants respectively.

The CDR3 regions of human TCRbeta chains were analyzed by immunosequencing. On the authors' methods: TCRs in the repertoires were compared against a reference library of SARS-CoV-2-specific TCRs that had been generated with the MIRA antigen-specificity platform. Breadth meant the fraction of unique TCRs that were SARS-CoV-2-associated, whereas depth meant the fraction of total T cells that were SARS-CoV-2-associated. Using the MIRA data, each spike-specific TCR was assigned both to the spike region to which the TCR was reactive and to a CD4 or CD8 class. Log10-transformed breadth and depth values were compared by one-way ANOVA with Sidak's multiple comparisons tests. In its TCRdb copy, this immuneACCESS table keeps in-frame sequences only and misses some clones. Where compared with another copy, unresolved V genes explain less than half of these, and the others have no known cause. The DNA gave D and trimming, while V, J and clone size come from that table. For this sample the table gives 140,000 or so clones, of which approximately 86% were detected only once. The biggest ten clones account for approximately 5.6% of the sample.

The time point label corresponds to: about 28 days (+/-7) after the second vaccine dose. The intended sense of this specimen's treatment or condition label: meningococcal conjugate vaccine given as trial control. Vaccinee samples were obtained from the UK trials COV001 and COV002, which included a single-blind randomized controlled phase 2/3 trial of AZD1222 (ChAdOx1 nCoV-19) in healthy adults. For TCRbeta chain sequencing, PBMC samples were collected from trial participants at day 0 and at day 28 after the second dose. General study outcomes and caveats: A significant rise in spike-specific TCR breadth and depth was observed after two AZD1222 doses relative to day 0 and relative to MenACWY recipients. In the small 56-69-year group, the increase in depth fell short of significance, most likely because of low power. Conclusions about previously exposed vaccinees were limited because only six AZD1222 recipients were SARS-CoV-2 seropositive at baseline. The whole spike protein was spanned by vaccine-associated CD4 TCRs, and dominant responses were seen in regions 160-218 and 743-854. Because no day 14 peak-response samples were available, repertoires were characterized only after the peak T cell response. Participants were mostly white British and included more females than males, and it was suggested by the authors that clonal diversity may have been underestimated. Nearly half of unique spike-specific TCRs reportedly recognized epitopes outside regions mutated in the B.1.351 and B.1.1.7 variants.

The CDR3 contains 13 residues, cysteine and phenylalanine counted. Of all the DNA, just the CDR3 is kept, 39 bases in frame from base 1. Deletion took 5 bases off V and 1 base off J, with a span of 9 bases between the germline ends. The germline V gene sets CDR1 to SGHAT and CDR2 to FQNNGV. On this clone itself: Its antigen is still unknown. No qualities accompany the bases; no much larger clone lies one base away.

This TCR derives from an adult who received the MenACWY meningococcal vaccine as a control. Rearrangement joined TRBV11-2 to TRBJ2-7; the D gene identity is not certain. This specimen was peripheral blood, taken 28 days after the second dose of the MenACWY control vaccine. In nucleotides, the sequence is TGTGCCAGCAGCCCCCGCAGGTCCTACGAGCAGTACTTC. This encodes CASSPRRSYEQYF.